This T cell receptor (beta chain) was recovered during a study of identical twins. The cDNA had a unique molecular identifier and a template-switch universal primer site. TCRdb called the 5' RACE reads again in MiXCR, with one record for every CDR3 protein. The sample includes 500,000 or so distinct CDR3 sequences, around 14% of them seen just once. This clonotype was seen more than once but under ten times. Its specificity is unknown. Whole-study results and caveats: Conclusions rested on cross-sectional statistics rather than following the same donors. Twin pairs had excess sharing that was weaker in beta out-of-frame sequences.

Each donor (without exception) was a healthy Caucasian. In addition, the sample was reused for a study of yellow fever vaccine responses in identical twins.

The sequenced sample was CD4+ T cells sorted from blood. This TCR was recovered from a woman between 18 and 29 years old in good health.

For the CDR3, the DNA is TGTGCCACCAGTGAGACAGGGAGGAACACCGGGGAGCTGTTTTTT. This gives the protein CATSETGRNTGELFF. V is TRBV24-1 and J is TRBJ2-2, with 7 bases fitting TRBD1. CDR1 is KGHDR and CDR2 is SFDVKD in the germline V gene. With 4 bases clipped from V and 1 base from J, the junction kept 2 bases outside the gene matches. The CDR3 covers 15 residues.